This TCR beta chain was recorded in a study of control samples from healthy donors and cancer patients. Between the trimmed V and J ends, which lost 6 bases and 4 bases, there was a span of 13 bases. The CDR3 extends over 14 amino acids. Germline CDR1 and CDR2: ENHRY and SYGVKD. Assay used: immunoSEQ multiplex PCR; TCRdb lists only in-frame clones, some missing. The sample consists of 150,000 to 200,000 clones, approximately 92% of them appearing once. The TCR originated in a woman aged 40 to 55 in good health. The sequencing sample was made of blood. This rearrangement joins TRBV10-3 to TRBJ1-3, with D unresolved. CDR3 DNA: TGTGCCATCAGCTCCTCAGCAGGAGGAAACACCATATATTTT. Residues: CAISSSAGGNTIYF.